The rows below give T cell receptor beta chains drawn from one sample of a study of blood T cell repertoires in COVID-19. The method was immunoSEQ multiplex PCR; TCRdb's version includes in-frame clones alone and lacks a portion of them. The sample has 300,000 to 400,000 clones; about 90% are singletons. The specimen sequenced was PBMCs or T cells enriched from blood (not recorded which). These receptors were taken from a man aged 25 to 40 who had recovered from COVID-19. Both conserved end residues are part of each CDR3. The D gene is left open where the match is weak. Clone size appears in some rows only: once, few, many, or a class for an expanded clone.

v_call	j_call	clone_size	d_call	cdr3_nt	cdr3_aa
TRBV7-3	TRBJ1-1	few	.	TGTGCCAGCAGCTTTGGGGGGGACACTGAAGCTTTCTTT	CASSFGGDTEAFF
TRBV7-8	TRBJ2-3	.	TRBD2	TGTGCCAGCAGCATCCCGGGACGGGGGGCAGATACGCAGTATTTT	CASSIPGRGADTQYF
TRBV19	TRBJ2-2	.	.	TGTGCCAGTAGTGCCAGACTAGCGAACACCGGGGAGCTGTTTTTT	CASSARLANTGELFF
TRBV5-1	TRBJ2-3	.	TRBD2	TGCGCCAGCAGCTTGGAGGGGAGCGGGGGGGCATATACGCAGTATTTT	CASSLEGSGGAYTQYF
TRBV27	TRBJ2-1	.	TRBD1	TGTGCCAGCAGTTTGAGACAGGGGTACAATGAGCAGTTCTTC	CASSLRQGYNEQFF
TRBV2	TRBJ2-7	.	TRBD2	TGTGCCAGCAGTGAGGAGGCGGGGGGGCCTTACGAGCAGTACTTC	CASSEEAGGPYEQYF
TRBV5-1	TRBJ2-5	.	TRBD2	TGCGCCAGCAGCCCGGCGGGGACTAGCGGGGGAGGAGAGACCCAGTACTTC	CASSPAGTSGGGETQYF
TRBV5-1	TRBJ2-1	.	TRBD1	TGCGCCAGCAGCTGGGGACAGGGGGCCTACAATGAGCAGTTCTTC	CASSWGQGAYNEQFF
TRBV5-4	TRBJ1-2	few	.	TGTGCCAGCAGCCGGGCGACCGGGACAACAGATGGCTACACCTTC	CASSRATGTTDGYTF
TRBV5-4	TRBJ2-2	once	TRBD2	TGTGCCAGCAGGCCGAGTAGCGGGGGGGCAATCGGGGAGCTGTTTTTT	CASRPSSGGAIGELFF
TRBV19	TRBJ1-1	.	TRBD1	TGTGCCAGTAGTATAGGGGGGACAGCCGAAGCTTTCTTT	CASSIGGTAEAFF
TRBV15	TRBJ2-3	once	TRBD1	TGTGCCACCAGCAGAGATACAGGGGGTATATTCACAGATACGCAGTATTTT	CATSRDTGGIFTDTQYF
TRBV28	TRBJ1-1	.	TRBD1	TGTGCCAGCAGGGAGACAGGGAGGAACACTGAAGCTTTCTTT	CASRETGRNTEAFF
TRBV21-1	TRBJ1-6	.	.	TGTGCCAGCAGCAAAGTAGGCCCTTCGGGTGGGGGGCCCCTCCACTTT	CASSKVGPSGGGPLHF
TRBV18	TRBJ1-1	few	.	TGTGCCAGCTCACCGACAATGAACACTGAAGCTTTCTTT	CASSPTMNTEAFF
TRBV10-3	TRBJ2-7	once	.	TGTGCCATCAGTGGAGGATTAGGGGGCTACGAGCAGTACTTC	CAISGGLGGYEQYF
TRBV6-2/TRBV6-3	TRBJ1-1	.	TRBD1	TGTGCCAGCAGTTACTGGGGACAGGGACGCGCTGAAGCTTTCTTT	CASSYWGQGRAEAFF
TRBV3-1/TRBV3-2	TRBJ2-7	.	TRBD1	TGTGCCAGCAGCCCCCGGACAGGGTTCTCCTACGAGCAGTACTTC	CASSPRTGFSYEQYF
TRBV28	TRBJ1-1	once	.	TGTGCCAGCAGCCAGGACTCGGTAGGGAACACTGAAGCTTTCTTT	CASSQDSVGNTEAFF
TRBV20-1	TRBJ1-1	.	.	TGCAGTGCTAGTTTGGTCACAGAACCAAACACTGAAGCTTTCTTT	CSASLVTEPNTEAFF
TRBV28	TRBJ1-2	.	.	TGTGCCAGCAGTCCCGGGGTCTATGGCTACACCTTC	CASSPGVYGYTF
TRBV7-2	TRBJ1-4	.	TRBD1	TGTGCCAGCAGCTTAGTGGGACAGGGTGACGAAAAACTGTTTTTT	CASSLVGQGDEKLFF
TRBV30	TRBJ1-1	once	TRBD1	TGTGCCTGGGCCGGCCAGGGGGCTTTTGAAGCTTTCTTT	CAWAGQGAFEAFF
TRBV19	TRBJ1-6	.	.	TGTGCCAGCCAGATGTATAATTCACCCCTCCACTTT	CASQMYNSPLHF
TRBV27	TRBJ1-1	.	TRBD1	TGTGCCAGCAGTTTTTCAGGGGGCGCACAGCGGGAAGCTTTCTTT	CASSFSGGAQREAFF
TRBV7-9	TRBJ2-7	.	TRBD2	TGTGCCAGCAGCGGGAGCGGGGGTCTCTCCTACGAGCAGTACTTC	CASSGSGGLSYEQYF
TRBV10-3	TRBJ2-3	.	TRBD2	TGTGCCATCAGTGAGTCTTACCTAGCGGGGGTACCGACAGATACGCAGTATTTT	CAISESYLAGVPTDTQYF
TRBV5-1	TRBJ1-6	few	.	TGCGCCAGCAGCTTGACTCTGAGCTCCTATAATTCACCCCTCCACTTT	CASSLTLSSYNSPLHF
TRBV28	TRBJ2-3	.	TRBD2	TGTGCCAGCAGTCCAGCCTCTCGACTAGCGGGGGGCACAGATACGCAGTATTTT	CASSPASRLAGGTDTQYF
TRBV27	TRBJ2-7	.	.	TGTGCCAGCAGTTTACTGGCGGGGGCTAAATACGAGCAGTACTTC	CASSLLAGAKYEQYF
TRBV19	TRBJ1-2	once	TRBD1	TGTGCCAGTAGTCAGGACAGGTCCAATGGCTACACCTTC	CASSQDRSNGYTF
TRBV7-3	TRBJ1-2	.	.	TGTGCCAGCAGCTCCAGTCCGTTGGCAGGGGCGGGCGGCTACACCTTC	CASSSSPLAGAGGYTF
TRBV5-1	TRBJ1-4	.	.	TGCGCCAGCAGCTTAACGGGTCCAACTAATGAAAAACTGTTTTTT	CASSLTGPTNEKLFF
TRBV5-5	TRBJ1-2	.	.	TGTGCCAGCAGCTTGGCCCCAACAGGGAACTATGGCTACACCTTC	CASSLAPTGNYGYTF
TRBV19	TRBJ1-3	.	.	TGTGCCAGTAGTATGGGACTGAGCTCTGGAAACACCATATATTTT	CASSMGLSSGNTIYF
TRBV6-5	TRBJ1-4	.	.	TGTGCCAGCAGTTACTCGAACAGACAGAATGAAAAACTGTTTTTT	CASSYSNRQNEKLFF
TRBV4-1	TRBJ1-1	.	.	TGCGCCAGCAGCCAGACACCACAGGGCGGGGCTTTCTTT	CASSQTPQGGAFF
TRBV3-1/TRBV3-2	TRBJ2-1	.	TRBD2	TGTGCCAGCAGCCAAGCAGGACGGGGGGGCGCATTCTTC	CASSQAGRGGAFF
TRBV6-5	TRBJ2-3	.	.	TGTGCCAGCAGCGGAGGAATCACAGATACGCAGTATTTT	CASSGGITDTQYF
TRBV5-1	TRBJ1-1	.	.	TGCGCCAGTCAGGGGCAGTGGAACACTGAAGCTTTCTTT	CASQGQWNTEAFF
TRBV7-9	TRBJ1-6	.	TRBD1	TGTGCCAGCAGCAACGTCCGGGACAGGGGTTCGAATTCACCCCTCCACTTT	CASSNVRDRGSNSPLHF
TRBV5-1	TRBJ2-2	once	TRBD1	TGCGCCAGCAGCTTGGTACAGGGGATGACCGGGGAGCTGTTTTTT	CASSLVQGMTGELFF
TRBV7-8	TRBJ2-2	.	.	TGTGCCAGCAGCCCAGGGGTCACCGGGGAGCTGTTTTTT	CASSPGVTGELFF
TRBV4-2	TRBJ1-1	.	.	TGTGCCAGCAGCCCCCCTGGGGCAGATCGGGTTATTTCTGAAGCTTTCTTT	CASSPPGADRVISEAFF
TRBV3-1/TRBV3-2	TRBJ1-2	.	TRBD1	TGTGCCAGCAGCCAAGCCCCCCTAGGCCACGGGACAGAAGGTGGCTACACCTTC	CASSQAPLGHGTEGGYTF
TRBV27	TRBJ1-2	.	.	TGTGCCAGCGGAACAGGGATCCTCTACACCTTC	CASGTGILYTF